This T cell receptor beta chain was captured by sequencing in a study of tumor and adjacent non-tumor tissue in lung cancer. Study summary: Samples averaged roughly 4.2 million productive TCRbeta reads each. General study results and limits: Compared with tumor, normal lung showed significantly lower TCR diversity.

V lost 10 bases and J lost 6; bases outside the gene matches: 11. CDR3 length: 14 amino acids. Concerning this clonotype: The target antigen is unknown. Being one base from a much bigger clone, this may be a read error.

Three rounds of nested PCR, following a modified ARM-PCR protocol, produced the TCRbeta library. MiXCR, applied by TCRdb to the multiplex PCR reads, yields one record per CDR3 protein. The table has around 99,000 distinct CDR3 sequences, 75% seen once. No cell sorting was done before RNA was extracted from the tissue. The sequence was collected from a woman in her sixties or seventies with non-small cell lung cancer. Sequencing was carried out using lung tumor tissue. The rearrangement links TRBV12-3 or TRBV12-4 to TRBJ2-2, with 7 bases aligning to TRBD2. CDR3 nucleotides: TGTGCCAACAGCCTAACTAGCGAGGCCGGGGAGCTGTTTTTT. This encodes CANSLTSEAGELFF.